This T cell receptor (beta chain) emerged from a study of T cell responses to AZD1222 COVID-19 vaccine (dated by TCRdb to about 2021). General notes on the study: AZD1222 recipients with second doses at about 4 weeks or about 12 weeks were pooled, because spike-specific TCR depth and breadth did not differ between schedules. TCR sequencing was performed for fewer than 250 trial participants, of whom some 200 were given two doses of AZD1222 and around 25 were given two doses of MenACWY control vaccine. Trial participants were enrolled into age subgroups of 18-55, 56-69 and 70-plus years, which contained about 150, 27 and 61 TCR-sequenced participants, respectively.

The time point label, as the study defines it: baseline before first vaccination. Samples from vaccinated people were obtained from the UK trials COV001 and COV002, which included a single-blind randomized controlled phase 2/3 trial of AZD1222 (ChAdOx1 nCoV-19) in healthy adults. For TCRbeta chain sequencing, PBMC samples were collected from trial participants at day 0 and at day 28 after the second dose. General study outcomes and caveats: Participants were mostly white British and included more females than males, and it was suggested by the authors that clonal diversity may have been underestimated. Vaccine-associated CD4 TCRs spanned the whole spike protein, with dominant responses in regions 160-218 and 743-854. In the small 56-69-year group, the increase in depth fell short of significance, most likely because of low power. Reportedly, close to half of the unique spike-specific TCRs recognized epitopes lying outside the regions that are mutated in the B.1.351 and B.1.1.7 variants. Conclusions about previously exposed vaccinees were limited because only six AZD1222 recipients were SARS-CoV-2 seropositive at baseline. Because no day 14 peak-response samples were available, repertoires were characterized only after the peak T cell response. A significant rise in spike-specific TCR breadth and depth was observed after two AZD1222 doses relative to day 0 and relative to MenACWY recipients.

A word on this clone: What this receptor recognizes is not known. The sample holds no much larger clone one base away, and base qualities are not on file.

The CDR3 regions of human TCRbeta chains were analyzed by immunosequencing. Regarding the original processing steps: TCRs in the repertoires were matched against a reference library of SARS-CoV-2-specific TCRs that had been generated with the MIRA antigen-specificity platform. Breadth meant the fraction of unique TCRs that were SARS-CoV-2-associated, whereas depth meant the fraction of total T cells that were SARS-CoV-2-associated. Using the MIRA data, each spike-specific TCR was mapped to the spike region that the TCR reacts to and placed in a CD4 or CD8 class. Log10-transformed breadth and depth values were compared by one-way ANOVA with Sidak's multiple comparisons tests. What TCRdb holds here is the immuneACCESS table cut down to in-frame rearrangements. Part of the clones is not present; checked against another copy, under half of the missing clones reflect an unresolved V gene, and the others are unexplained. V and J calls and clone size are copied from that table; D and trimming were computed from the DNA. Recorded for this sample are 100,000 to 120,000 clones; about 82% of them occurred a single time. Clones ranked in the top ten supply approximately 3.3% of the sample.

The receptor was isolated from an adult in good health. The sample was peripheral blood, taken on day 0 of AZD1222 vaccination.

The DNA sequence is as follows: TGTGCCAGCAGCGTAGATTGGGGGCAAGAGACCCAGTACTTC. Protein translation: CASSVDWGQETQYF. The sequence joins TRBV9 to TRBJ2-5; the D element might be TRBD1 or TRBD2, as each aligns at 5 bases. Via the germline V gene, CDR1 is SGDLS and CDR2 YYNGEE. Its CDR3 holds 14 amino acids, cysteine through phenylalanine. Here the CDR3 DNA is all that survives: 42 bases in frame from base 1. Trimming takes 0 bases from V and 2 bases from J, and the germline ends sit 8 bases apart.